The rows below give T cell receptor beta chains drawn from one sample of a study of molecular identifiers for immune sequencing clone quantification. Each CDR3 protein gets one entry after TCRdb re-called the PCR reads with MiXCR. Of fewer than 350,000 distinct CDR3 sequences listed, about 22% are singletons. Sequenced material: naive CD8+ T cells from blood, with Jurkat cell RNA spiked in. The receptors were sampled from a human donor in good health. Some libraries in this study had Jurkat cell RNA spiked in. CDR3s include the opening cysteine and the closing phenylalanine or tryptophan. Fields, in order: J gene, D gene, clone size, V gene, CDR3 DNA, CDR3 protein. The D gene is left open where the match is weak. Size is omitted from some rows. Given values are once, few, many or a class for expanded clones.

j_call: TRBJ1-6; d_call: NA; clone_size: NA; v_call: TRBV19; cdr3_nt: TGTGCCAGTACCGCAGGGACGCGAAGTGGTTCACCCCTCCACTTT; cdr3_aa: CASTAGTRSGSPLHF
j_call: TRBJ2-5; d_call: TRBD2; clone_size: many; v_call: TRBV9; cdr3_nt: TGTGCCAGCAGCGTGGGGAATCTAGCGGGGATACAAGAGACCCAGTACTTC; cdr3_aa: CASSVGNLAGIQETQYF
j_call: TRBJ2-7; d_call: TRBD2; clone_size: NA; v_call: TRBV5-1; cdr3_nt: TGCGCCAGCAGATTGCTAGCGGGGATATCCTACGAGCAGTACTTC; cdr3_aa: CASRLLAGISYEQYF
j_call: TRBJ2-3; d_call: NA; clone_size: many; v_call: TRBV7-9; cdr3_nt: TGTGCCAGCAGCTCTTTCGGGCTGGGGTCGGATACGCAGTATTTT; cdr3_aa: CASSSFGLGSDTQYF
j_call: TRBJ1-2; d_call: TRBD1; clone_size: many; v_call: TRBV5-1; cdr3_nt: TGCGCCAGCAGCTTGGGACAGGGGGCAGATGGCTACACCTTC; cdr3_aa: CASSLGQGADGYTF
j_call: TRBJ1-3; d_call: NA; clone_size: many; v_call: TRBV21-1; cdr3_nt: TGTGCCAGCAGCACCGCGGGAAACACCATATATTTT; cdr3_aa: CASSTAGNTIYF
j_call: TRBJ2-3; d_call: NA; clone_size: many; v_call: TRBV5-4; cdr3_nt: TGTGCCCTCCGCCGGTCGCGGTCCAGCACAGATACGCAGTATTTT; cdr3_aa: CALRRSRSSTDTQYF
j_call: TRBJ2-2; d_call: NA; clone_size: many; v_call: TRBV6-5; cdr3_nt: TGTGCCAGCAGTCTCCTAGACAGCGCGAACACCGGGGAGCTGTTTTTT; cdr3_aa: CASSLLDSANTGELFF
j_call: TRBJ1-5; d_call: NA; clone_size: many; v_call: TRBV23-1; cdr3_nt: TGCGCCAGCAGTCAGGAAGGCTTTAGCAATCAGCCCCAGCATTTT; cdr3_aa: CASSQEGFSNQPQHF
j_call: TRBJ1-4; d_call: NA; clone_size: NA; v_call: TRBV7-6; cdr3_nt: TGTGCCAGCAGCTTAGATCCCGGGGTTAATGAAAAACTGTTTTTT; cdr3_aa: CASSLDPGVNEKLFF
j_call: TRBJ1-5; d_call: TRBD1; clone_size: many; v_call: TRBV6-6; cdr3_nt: TGTGCCGCCCGGGACAGGGGGATTAATTTCGATCTGCCCCAGCATTTT; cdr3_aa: CAARDRGINFDLPQHF
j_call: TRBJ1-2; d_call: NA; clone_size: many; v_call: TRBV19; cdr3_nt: TGTGCCAGTAGTAATCAGAGCTATGGCTACACCTTC; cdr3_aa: CASSNQSYGYTF
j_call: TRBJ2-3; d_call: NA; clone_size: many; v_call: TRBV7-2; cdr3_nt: TGTGCCAGCAGCCCTCACGACGAGCGGCTCACAGATACGCAGTATTTT; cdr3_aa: CASSPHDERLTDTQYF
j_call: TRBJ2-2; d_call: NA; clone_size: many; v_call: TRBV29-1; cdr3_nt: TGCAGCGTTCTTCACGGGGCCGGGGAGCTGTTTTTT; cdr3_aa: CSVLHGAGELFF
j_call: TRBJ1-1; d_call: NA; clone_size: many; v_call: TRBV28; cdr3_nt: TGTGCCAGCAGTTTTGCGGTTTTGGGCACTGAAGCTTTCTTT; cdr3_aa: CASSFAVLGTEAFF
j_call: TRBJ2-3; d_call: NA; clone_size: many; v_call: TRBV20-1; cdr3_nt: TGCAGTGCTAGAGATCTTCGAGCCCCCCGAATCACAGATACGCAGTATTTT; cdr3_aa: CSARDLRAPRITDTQYF
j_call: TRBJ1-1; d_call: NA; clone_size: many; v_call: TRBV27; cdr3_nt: TGTGCCAGCAGTGGTGAGGGCGCAGCCGCTGAAGCTTTCTTT; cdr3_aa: CASSGEGAAAEAFF
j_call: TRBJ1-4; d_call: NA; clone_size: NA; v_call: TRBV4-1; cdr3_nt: TGCGCCAGCAGCTTCCGACAGACTACTAATGAAAAACTGTTTTTT; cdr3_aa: CASSFRQTTNEKLFF
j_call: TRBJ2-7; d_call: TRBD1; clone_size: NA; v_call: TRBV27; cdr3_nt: TGTGCCAGCAGTCAAGGGACAGGGATATGCGAGCAGTACTTC; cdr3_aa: CASSQGTGICEQYF
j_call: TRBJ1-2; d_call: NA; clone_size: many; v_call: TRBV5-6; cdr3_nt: TGTGCCAGCAGCCCTAGAGCCCACAGGTACCCTGTCTATGGCTACACCTTC; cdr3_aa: CASSPRAHRYPVYGYTF
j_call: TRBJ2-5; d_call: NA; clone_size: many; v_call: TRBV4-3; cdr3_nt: TGCGCCAGCAGCCAAGCCCGGAGGAGTTACCAAGAGACCCAGTACTTC; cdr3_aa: CASSQARRSYQETQYF
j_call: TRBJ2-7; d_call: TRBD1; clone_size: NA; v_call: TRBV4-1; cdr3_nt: TGCGCCAGCAGCTTTCGACAGGGTTCCTACGAGCAGTACTTC; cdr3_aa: CASSFRQGSYEQYF
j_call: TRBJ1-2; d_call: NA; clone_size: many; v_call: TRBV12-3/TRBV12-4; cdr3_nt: TGTGCCAGCAGTTCGCCAGGGGTCTATGGCTACACCTTC; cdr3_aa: CASSSPGVYGYTF
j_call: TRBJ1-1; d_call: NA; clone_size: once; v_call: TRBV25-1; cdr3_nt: TGTGCCAGCAGTCCCCCCTTGAACACTGAAACTTTCTTT; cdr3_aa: CASSPPLNTETFF
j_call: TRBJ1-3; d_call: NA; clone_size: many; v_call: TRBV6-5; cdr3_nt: TGTGCCAGCAGTTACGCCGCGGGGGGCGCGTCTGGAAACACCATATATTTT; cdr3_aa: CASSYAAGGASGNTIYF
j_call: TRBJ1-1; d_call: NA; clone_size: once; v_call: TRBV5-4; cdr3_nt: TGTGCCAGCAGCTTGGGAGGGGGGAGCACTGAAGCTTTCTTT; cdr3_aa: CASSLGGGSTEAFF
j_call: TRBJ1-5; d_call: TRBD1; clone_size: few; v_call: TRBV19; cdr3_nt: TGTGCCAGTAGTATGGGCGGACAGGGAACGCAGCCCCAGCATTTT; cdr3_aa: CASSMGGQGTQPQHF
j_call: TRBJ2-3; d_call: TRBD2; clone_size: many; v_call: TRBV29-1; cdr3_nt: TGCAGCGTTGAACTAGCGGAAGCTGGCACAGATACGCAGTATTTT; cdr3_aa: CSVELAEAGTDTQYF
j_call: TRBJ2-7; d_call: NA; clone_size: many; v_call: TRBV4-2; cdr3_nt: TGTGCCAGCAGCCCGGGACACCTCTCCTACGAGCAGTACTTC; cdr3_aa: CASSPGHLSYEQYF
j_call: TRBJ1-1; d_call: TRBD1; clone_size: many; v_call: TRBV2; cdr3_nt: TGTGCCAACTTAGGGACAGCGAACACTGAAGCTTTCTTT; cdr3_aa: CANLGTANTEAFF
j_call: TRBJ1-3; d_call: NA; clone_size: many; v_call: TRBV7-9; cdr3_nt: TGTGCCAGCAGCACGACCCTGACAACCCGCTCTGGAAACACCATATATTTT; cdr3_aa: CASSTTLTTRSGNTIYF
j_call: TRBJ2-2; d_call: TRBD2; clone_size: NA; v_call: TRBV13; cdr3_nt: TGTGCCAGCAGCTCCCAGCGGGAGGGGAACGCCGGGGAGCTGTTTTTT; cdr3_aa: CASSSQREGNAGELFF
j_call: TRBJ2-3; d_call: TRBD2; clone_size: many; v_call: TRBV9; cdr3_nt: TGTGCCAGCAGCCATATCCGGGACTATCCCCCAGATACGCAGTATTTT; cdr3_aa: CASSHIRDYPPDTQYF
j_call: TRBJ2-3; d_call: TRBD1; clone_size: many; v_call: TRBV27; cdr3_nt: TGTGCCAGCAGTTCATATTCGGGACAGGGGCATACGCAGTATTTT; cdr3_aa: CASSSYSGQGHTQYF
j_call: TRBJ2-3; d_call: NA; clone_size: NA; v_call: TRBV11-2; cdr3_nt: TGTGCCAGCAGCTTCTCCGGGGGTATGGGGGAAGATACGCAGTATTTT; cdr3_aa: CASSFSGGMGEDTQYF
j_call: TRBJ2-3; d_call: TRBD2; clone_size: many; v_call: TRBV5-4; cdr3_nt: TGTGCCAGCAGCCCGCGGACTAGCGGGGGGGCCTCGGATACGCAGTATTTT; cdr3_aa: CASSPRTSGGASDTQYF
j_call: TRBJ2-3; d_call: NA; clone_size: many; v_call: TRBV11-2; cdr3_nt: TGTGCCAGCAGCTTGGACGGGTTAAGCACAGATACGCAGTATTTT; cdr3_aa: CASSLDGLSTDTQYF
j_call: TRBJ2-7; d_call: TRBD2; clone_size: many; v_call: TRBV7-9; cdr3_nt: TGTGCCAGCGCCCCCGCAGCGGGATCCTACGAGCAGTACTTC; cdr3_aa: CASAPAAGSYEQYF
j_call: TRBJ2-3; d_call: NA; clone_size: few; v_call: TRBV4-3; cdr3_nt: TGCGCCAGCAGCCCCACGCGGCAGCGCACAGATACGCAGTATTTT; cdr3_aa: CASSPTRQRTDTQYF